This TCR beta chain was found in a study of blood T cell repertoires in COVID-19. The wider study: Acute-phase and convalescent COVID-19 samples originated in the United States, Italy and Spain. The cDNA or gDNA used as material had been derived from T cells, B-cell-depleted T cells, or PBMCs.

Trimming took off 0 bases at V and 7 bases at J, with 3 bases between the two ends. Germline values: CDR1 MGHDK, CDR2 SYGVNS. This CDR3 spans 11 amino acids. Source study methods: Cell counts per sample came from amplifying reference gene primers. The table came from immunoSEQ multiplex PCR; TCRdb's copy has only in-frame clones and leaves some out. That table is the source of V, J and clone size, and D and trimming were worked out from the DNA. Here the sample spans roughly 220,000 clones, 86% being singletons. The chain combines TRBV25-1 with TRBJ2-5; no firm D call. This receptor was taken from a man aged 30-40 years who had recovered from COVID-19. Material for sequencing was peripheral blood. The CDR3 loop reads CASSEYGTQYF. CDR3 nucleotide sequence: TGTGCCAGCAGTGAATACGGGACCCAGTACTTC. Full variable domain (missing parts from reference TRBV25-1 and TRBJ2-5): EADIYQTPRYLVIGTGKKITLECSQTMGHDKMYWYQQDPGMELHLIHYSYGVNSTEKGDLSSESTVSRIRTEHFPLTLESARPSHTSQYLCASSEYGTQYFGPGTRLLVL.